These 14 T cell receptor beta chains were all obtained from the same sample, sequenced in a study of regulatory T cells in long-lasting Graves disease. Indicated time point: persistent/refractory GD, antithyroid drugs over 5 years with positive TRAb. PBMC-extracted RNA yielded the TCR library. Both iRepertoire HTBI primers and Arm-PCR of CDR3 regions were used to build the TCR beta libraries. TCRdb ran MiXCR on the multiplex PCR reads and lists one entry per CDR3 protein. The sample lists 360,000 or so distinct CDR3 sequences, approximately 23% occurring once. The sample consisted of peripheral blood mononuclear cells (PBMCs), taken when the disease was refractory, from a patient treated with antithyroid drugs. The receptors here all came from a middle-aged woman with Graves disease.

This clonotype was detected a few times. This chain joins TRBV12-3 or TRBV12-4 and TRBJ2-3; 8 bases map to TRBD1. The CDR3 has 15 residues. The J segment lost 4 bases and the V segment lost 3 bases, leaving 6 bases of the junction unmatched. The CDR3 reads CASSFFQGAADTQYF. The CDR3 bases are TGTGCCAGCAGTTTTTTCCAGGGGGCCGCAGATACGCAGTATTTT.

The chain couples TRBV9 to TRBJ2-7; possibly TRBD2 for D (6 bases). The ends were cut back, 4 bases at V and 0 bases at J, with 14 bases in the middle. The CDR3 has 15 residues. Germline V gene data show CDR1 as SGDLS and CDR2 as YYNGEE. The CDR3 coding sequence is TGTGCCAGCAGCCCCCAGGCGGGATTCTCCTACGAGCAGTACTTC. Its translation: CASSPQAGFSYEQYF. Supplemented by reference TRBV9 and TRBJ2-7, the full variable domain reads DSGVTQTPKHLITATGQRVTLRCSPRSGDLSVYWYQQSLDQGLQFLIQYYNGEERAKGNILERFSAQQFPDLHSELNLSSLELGDSALYFCASSPQAGFSYEQYFGPGTRLTVT.

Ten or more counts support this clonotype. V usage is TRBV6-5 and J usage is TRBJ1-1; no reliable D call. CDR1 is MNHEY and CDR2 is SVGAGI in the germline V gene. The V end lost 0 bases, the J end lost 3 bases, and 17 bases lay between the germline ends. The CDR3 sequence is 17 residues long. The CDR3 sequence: CASSYSNVRGPDTEAFF. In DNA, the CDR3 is TGTGCCAGCAGTTACTCGAACGTCCGGGGTCCCGACACTGAAGCTTTCTTT.

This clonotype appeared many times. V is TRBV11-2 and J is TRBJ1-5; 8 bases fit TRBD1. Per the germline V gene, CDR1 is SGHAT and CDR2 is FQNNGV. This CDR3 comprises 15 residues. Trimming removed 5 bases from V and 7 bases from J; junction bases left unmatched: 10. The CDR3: CASSQGAGLWQPQHF. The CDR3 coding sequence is TGTGCCAGCAGCCAGGGGGCTGGATTGTGGCAGCCCCAGCATTTT.

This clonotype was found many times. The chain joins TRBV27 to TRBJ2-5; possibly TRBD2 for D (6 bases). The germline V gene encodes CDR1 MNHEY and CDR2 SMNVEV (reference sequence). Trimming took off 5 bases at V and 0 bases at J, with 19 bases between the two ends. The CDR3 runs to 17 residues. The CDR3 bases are TGTGCCAGCAGTACGTCTAGCGCTTCCCCGTACCAAGAGACCCAGTACTTC. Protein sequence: CASSTSSASPYQETQYF.

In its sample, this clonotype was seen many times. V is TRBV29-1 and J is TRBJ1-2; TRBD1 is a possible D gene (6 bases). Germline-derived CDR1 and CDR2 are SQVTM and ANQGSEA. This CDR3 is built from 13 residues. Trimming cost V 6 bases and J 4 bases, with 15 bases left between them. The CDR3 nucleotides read TGCAGCGTCGACCTCAGGGGTGCCTATGGCTACACCTTC. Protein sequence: CSVDLRGAYGYTF.

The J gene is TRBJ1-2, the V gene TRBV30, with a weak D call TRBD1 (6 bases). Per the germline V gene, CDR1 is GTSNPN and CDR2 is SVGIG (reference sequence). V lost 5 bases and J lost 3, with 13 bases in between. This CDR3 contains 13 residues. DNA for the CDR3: TGTGCCTGGGACAAGGGGGAGGACTATGGCTACACCTTC. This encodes CAWDKGEDYGYTF.

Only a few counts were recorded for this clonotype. CDR3 nucleotide sequence: TGTGCCAGCTCACAGCGGGAGGGAACCTACGAGCAGTACTTC. The encoded protein is CASSQREGTYEQYF. The gene calls are TRBV18 and TRBJ2-7, with 10 bases identical to TRBD2. With V trimmed by 4 bases and J by 2 bases, 2 bases remained unmatched. The germline V gene encodes CDR1 KGHSH and CDR2 LQKENI. CDR3 size: 14 residues.

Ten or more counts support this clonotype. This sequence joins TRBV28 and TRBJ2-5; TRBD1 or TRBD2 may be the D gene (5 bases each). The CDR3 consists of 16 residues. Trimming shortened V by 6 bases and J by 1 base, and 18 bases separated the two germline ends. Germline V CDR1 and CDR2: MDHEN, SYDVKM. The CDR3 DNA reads TGTGCCAGCAGACCCTACCGGGACCGTGGCCAAGAGACCCAGTACTTC. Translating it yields CASRPYRDRGQETQYF.

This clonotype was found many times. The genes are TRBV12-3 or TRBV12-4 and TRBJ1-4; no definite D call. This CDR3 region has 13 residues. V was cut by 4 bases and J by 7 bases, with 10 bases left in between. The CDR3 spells CASSSGRAEKLFF. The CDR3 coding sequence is TGTGCCAGCAGTTCCGGGAGAGCTGAAAAACTGTTTTTT.

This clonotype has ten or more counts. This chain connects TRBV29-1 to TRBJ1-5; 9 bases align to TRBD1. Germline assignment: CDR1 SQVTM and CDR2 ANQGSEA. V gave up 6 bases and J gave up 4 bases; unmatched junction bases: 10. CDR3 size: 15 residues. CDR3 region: CSVLVQGAVNQPQHF. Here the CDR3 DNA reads TGCAGCGTGCTAGTACAGGGGGCGGTTAATCAGCCCCAGCATTTT.

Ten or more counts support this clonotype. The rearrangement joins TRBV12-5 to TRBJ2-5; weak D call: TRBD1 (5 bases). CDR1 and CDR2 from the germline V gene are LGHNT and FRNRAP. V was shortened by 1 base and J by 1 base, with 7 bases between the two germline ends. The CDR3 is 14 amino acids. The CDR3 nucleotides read TGTGCTAGTGGTTTGGGGCAGGGCCAAGAGACCCAGTACTTC. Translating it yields CASGLGQGQETQYF.

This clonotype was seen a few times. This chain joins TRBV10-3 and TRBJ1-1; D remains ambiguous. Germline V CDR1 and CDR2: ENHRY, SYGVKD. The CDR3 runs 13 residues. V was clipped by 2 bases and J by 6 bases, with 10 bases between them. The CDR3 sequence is CAISEPPVAEAFF. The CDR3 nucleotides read TGTGCCATCAGTGAGCCCCCGGTCGCTGAAGCTTTCTTT.

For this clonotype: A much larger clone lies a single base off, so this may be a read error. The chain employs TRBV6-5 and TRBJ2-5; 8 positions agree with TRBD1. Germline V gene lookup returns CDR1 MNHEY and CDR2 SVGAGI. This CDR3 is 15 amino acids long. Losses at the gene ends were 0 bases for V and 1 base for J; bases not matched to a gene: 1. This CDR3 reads CASSYSDRGQETQYF. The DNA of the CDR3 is TGTGCCAGCAGTTACTCCGACAGGGGCCAAGAGACCCAGTACTTC.